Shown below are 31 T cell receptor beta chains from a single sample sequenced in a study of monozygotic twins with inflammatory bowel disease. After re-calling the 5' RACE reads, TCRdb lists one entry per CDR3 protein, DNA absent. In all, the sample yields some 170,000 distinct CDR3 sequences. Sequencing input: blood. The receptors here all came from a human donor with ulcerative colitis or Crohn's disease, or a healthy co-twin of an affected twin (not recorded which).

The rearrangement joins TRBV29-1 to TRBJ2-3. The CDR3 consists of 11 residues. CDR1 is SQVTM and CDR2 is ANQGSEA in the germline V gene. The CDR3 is CSVTRADTQYF.

CDR3 residues: CASSFRQGNTEAFF. The chain carries TRBV5-1 and TRBJ1-1; the D gene TCRdb calls, TRBD1, cannot be checked with no DNA. The CDR3 totals 14 residues. Germline V gene lookup returns CDR1 SGHRS and CDR2 YFSETQ.

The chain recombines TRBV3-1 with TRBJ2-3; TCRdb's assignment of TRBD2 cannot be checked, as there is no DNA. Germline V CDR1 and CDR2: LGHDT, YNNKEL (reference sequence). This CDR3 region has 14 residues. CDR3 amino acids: CASSRREVADTQYF.

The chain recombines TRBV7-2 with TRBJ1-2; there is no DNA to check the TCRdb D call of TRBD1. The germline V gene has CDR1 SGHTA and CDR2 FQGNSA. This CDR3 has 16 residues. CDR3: CASSLAAGQANYGYTF.

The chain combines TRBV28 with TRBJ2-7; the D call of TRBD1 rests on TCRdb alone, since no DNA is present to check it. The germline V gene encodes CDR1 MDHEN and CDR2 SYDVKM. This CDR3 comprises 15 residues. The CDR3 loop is CASTLGTGWTYEQYF.

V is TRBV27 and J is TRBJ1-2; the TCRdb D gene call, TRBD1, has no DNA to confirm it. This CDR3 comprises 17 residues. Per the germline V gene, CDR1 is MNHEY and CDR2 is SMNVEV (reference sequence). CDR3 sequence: CASSTRQGGGSRGGYTF.

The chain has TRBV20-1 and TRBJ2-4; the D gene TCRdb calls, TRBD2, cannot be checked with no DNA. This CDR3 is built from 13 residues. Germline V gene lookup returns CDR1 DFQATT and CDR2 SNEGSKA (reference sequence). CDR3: CSARAQRRNIQYF.

CDR3 sequence reads: CSARGATNYGYTF. J is TRBJ1-2 and V is TRBV20-1. The CDR3 extends over 13 amino acids. Germline CDR1 and CDR2: DFQATT and SNEGSKA (reference sequence).

CDR3 protein: CASSLRGLLAKNIQYF. J is TRBJ2-4 and V is TRBV5-1; TCRdb designates TRBD2, a call that cannot be tested without DNA. CDR1 is SGHRS and CDR2 is YFSETQ in the germline V gene. The CDR3 has 16 residues.

This chain's CDR3 is CSSGGGSIAEAFF. The chain recombines TRBV29-1 with TRBJ1-1. This CDR3 is 13 amino acids long. Looked up from germline, CDR1 is SQVTM and CDR2 is ANQGSEA.

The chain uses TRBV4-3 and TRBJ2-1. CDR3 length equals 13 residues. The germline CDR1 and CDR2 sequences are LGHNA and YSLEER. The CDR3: CASSQDLRNEQFF.

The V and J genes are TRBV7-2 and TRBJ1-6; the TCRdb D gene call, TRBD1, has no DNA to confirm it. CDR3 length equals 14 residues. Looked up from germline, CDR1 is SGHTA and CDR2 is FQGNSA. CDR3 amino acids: CASSYGLDRAPLHF.

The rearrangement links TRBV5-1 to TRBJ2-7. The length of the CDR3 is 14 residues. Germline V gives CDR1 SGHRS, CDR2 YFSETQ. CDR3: CASSLSGSPYEQYF.

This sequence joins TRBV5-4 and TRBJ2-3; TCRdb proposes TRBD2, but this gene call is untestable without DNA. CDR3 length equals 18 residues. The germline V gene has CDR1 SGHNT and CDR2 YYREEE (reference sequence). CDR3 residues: CASSLDASGRAWADTQYF.

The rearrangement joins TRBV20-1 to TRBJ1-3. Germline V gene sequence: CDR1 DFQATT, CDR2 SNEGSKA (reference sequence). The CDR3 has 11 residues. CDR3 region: CSGPSGNTIYF.

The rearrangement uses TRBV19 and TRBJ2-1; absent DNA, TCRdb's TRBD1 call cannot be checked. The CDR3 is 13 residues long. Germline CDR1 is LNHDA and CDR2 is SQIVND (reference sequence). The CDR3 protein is CAARGSPYNEQFF.

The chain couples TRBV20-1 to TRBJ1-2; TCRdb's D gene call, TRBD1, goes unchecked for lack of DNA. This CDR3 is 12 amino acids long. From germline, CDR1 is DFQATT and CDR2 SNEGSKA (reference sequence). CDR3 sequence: CSAKQGAWGYTF.

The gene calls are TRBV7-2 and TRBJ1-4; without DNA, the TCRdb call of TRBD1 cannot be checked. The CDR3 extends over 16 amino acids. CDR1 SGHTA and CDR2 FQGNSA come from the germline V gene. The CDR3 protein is CASSPSGKGKNEKLFF.

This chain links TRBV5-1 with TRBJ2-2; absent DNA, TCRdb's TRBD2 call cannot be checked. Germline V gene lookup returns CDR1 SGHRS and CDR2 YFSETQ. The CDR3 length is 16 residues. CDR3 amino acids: CASSLALGGGTGELFF.

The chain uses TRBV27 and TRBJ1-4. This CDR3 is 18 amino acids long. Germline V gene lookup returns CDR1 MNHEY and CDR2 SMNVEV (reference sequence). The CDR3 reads CASSDRVVAGATNEKLFF.

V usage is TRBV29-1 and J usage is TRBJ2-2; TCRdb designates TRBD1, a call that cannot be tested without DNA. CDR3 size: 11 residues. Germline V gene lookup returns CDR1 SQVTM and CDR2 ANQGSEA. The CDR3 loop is CSGRVAGELFF.

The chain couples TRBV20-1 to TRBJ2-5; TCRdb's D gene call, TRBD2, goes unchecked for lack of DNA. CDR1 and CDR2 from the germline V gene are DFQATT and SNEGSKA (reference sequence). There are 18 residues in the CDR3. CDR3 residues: CSAIGLAGPGERQETQYF.

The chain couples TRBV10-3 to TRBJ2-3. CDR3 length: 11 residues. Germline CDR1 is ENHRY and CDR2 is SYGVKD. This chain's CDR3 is CATFASDTQYF.

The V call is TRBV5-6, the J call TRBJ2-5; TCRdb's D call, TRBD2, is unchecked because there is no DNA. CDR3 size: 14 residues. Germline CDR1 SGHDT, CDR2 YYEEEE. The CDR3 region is CASSSPGGQETQYF.

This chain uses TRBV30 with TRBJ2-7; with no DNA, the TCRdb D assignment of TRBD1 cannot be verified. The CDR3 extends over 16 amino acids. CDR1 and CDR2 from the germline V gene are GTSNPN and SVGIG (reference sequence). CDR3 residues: CAWSPPPDRSSYEQYF.

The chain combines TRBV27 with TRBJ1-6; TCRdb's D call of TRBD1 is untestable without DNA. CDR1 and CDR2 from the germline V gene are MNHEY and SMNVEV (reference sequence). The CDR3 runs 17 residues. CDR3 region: CASSYGQWSSYNSPLHF.

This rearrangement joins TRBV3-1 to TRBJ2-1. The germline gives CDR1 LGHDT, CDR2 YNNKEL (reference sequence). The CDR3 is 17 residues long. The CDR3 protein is CASSQGPPGSSYNEQFF.

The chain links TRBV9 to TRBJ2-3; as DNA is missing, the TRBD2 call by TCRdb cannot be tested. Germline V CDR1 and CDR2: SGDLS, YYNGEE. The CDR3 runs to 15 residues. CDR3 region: CASSTSGRGADTQYF.

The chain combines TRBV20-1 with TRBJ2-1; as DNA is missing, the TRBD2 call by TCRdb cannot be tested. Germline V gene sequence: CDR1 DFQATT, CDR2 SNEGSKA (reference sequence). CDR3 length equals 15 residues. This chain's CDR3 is CSAREMRAPSNEQFF.

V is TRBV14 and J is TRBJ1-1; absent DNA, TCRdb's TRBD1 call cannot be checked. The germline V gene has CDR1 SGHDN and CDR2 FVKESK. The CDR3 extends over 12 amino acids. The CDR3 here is CASSPARTEAFF.

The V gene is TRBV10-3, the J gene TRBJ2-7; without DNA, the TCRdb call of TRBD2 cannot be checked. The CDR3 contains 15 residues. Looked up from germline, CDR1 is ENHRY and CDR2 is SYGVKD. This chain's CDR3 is CAISVRPELFYEQYF.